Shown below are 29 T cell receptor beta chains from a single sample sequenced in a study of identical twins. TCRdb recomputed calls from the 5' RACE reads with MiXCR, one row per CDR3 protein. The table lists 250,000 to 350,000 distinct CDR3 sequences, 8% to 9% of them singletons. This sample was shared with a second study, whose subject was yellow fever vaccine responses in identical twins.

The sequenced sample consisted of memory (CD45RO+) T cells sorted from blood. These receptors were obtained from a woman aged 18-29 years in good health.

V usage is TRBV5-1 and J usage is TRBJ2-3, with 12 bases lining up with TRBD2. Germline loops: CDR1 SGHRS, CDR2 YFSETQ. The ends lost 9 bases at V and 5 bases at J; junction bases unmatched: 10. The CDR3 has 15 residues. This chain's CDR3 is CATRLAGGPGDTQYF. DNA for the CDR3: TGCGCCACAAGGCTAGCGGGGGGGCCGGGAGATACGCAGTATTTT.

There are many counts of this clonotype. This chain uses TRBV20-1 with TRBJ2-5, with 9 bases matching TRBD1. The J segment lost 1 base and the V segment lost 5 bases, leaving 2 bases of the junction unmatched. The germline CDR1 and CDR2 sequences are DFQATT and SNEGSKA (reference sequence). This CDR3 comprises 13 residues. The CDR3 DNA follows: TGCAGTGCTGGGGACAGGGTCCAAGAGACCCAGTACTTC. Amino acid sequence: CSAGDRVQETQYF.

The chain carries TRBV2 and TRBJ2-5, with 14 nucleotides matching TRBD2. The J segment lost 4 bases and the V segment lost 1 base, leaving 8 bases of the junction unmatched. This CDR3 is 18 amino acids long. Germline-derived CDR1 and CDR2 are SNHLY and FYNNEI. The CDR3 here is CASSEGGLAGDYGETQYF. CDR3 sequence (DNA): TGTGCCAGCAGTGAAGGGGGACTAGCGGGGGACTATGGAGAGACCCAGTACTTC.

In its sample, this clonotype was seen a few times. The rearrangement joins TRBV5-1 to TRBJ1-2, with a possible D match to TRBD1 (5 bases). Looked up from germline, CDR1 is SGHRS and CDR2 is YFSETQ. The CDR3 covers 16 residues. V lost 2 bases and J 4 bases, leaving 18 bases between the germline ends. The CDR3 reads CASSFGTGSPAYGYTF. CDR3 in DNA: TGCGCCAGCAGCTTTGGGACCGGGAGTCCCGCCTATGGCTACACCTTC.

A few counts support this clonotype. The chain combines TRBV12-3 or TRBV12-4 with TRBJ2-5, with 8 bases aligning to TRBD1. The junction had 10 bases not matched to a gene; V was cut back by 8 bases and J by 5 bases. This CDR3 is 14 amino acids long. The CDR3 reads CASGRQGWRETQYF. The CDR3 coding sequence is TGTGCCAGCGGTAGACAGGGGTGGCGGGAGACCCAGTACTTC.

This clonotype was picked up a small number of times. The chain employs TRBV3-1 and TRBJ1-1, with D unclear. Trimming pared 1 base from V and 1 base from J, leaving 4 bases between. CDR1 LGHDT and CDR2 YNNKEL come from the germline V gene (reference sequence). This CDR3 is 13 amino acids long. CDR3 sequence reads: CASSQVQNTEAFF. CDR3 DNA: TGTGCCAGCAGCCAAGTCCAGAACACTGAAGCTTTCTTT. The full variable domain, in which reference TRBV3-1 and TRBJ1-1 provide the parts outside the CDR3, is DTAVSQTPKYLVTQMGNDKSIKCEQNLGHDTMYWYKQDSKKFLKIMFSYNNKELIINETVPNRFSPKSPDKAHLNLHINSLELGDSAVYFCASSQVQNTEAFFGQGTRLTVV.

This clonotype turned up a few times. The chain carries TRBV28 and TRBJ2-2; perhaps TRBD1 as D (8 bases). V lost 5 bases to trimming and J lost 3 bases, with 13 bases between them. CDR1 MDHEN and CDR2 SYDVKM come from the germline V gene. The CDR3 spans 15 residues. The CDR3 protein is CASSTGGAYTGELFF. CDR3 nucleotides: TGTGCCAGCAGTACAGGGGGGGCATACACCGGGGAGCTGTTTTTT.

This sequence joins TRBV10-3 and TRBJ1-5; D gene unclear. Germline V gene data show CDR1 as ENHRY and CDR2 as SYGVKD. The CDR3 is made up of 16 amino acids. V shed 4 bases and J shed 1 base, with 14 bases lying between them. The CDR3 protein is CAISAGSVRSNQPQHF. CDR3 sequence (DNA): TGTGCCATCAGTGCCGGGTCCGTTAGGAGCAATCAGCCCCAGCATTTT.

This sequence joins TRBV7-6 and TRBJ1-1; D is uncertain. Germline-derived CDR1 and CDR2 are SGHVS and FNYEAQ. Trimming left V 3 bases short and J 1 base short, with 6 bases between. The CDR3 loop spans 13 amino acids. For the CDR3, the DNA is TGTGCCAGCAGCTTTCAGACGAACACTGAAGCTTTCTTT. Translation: CASSFQTNTEAFF. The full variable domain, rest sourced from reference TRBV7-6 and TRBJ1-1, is GAGVSQSPRYKVTKRGQDVALRCDPISGHVSLYWYRQALGQGPEFLTYFNYEAQQDKSGLPNDRFSAERPEGSISTLTIQRTEQRDSAMYRCASSFQTNTEAFFGQGTRLTVV.

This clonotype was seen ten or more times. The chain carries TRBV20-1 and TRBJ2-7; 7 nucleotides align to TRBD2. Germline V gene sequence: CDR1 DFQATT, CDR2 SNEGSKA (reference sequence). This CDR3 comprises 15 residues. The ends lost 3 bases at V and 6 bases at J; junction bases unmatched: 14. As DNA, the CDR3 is TGCAGTGCTAGTACTTCTAGCGGATTCTCGAGCGAGCAGTACTTC. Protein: CSASTSSGFSSEQYF.

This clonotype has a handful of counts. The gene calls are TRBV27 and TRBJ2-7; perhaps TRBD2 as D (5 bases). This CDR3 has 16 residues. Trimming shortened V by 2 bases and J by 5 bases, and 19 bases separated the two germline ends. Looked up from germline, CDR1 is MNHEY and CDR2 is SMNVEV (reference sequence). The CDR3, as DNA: TGTGCCAGCAGTTTAAGGCCGGCTAGTCGAGGGAACGAGCAGTACTTC. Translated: CASSLRPASRGNEQYF.

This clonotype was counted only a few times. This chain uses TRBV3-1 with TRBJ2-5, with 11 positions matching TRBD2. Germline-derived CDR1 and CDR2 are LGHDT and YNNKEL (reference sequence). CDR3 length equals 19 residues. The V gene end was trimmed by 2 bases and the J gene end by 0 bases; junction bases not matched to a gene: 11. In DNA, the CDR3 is TGTGCCAGCAGCCAAATTACTAGCGGGGGAACTAAGTACCAAGAGACCCAGTACTTC. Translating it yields CASSQITSGGTKYQETQYF.

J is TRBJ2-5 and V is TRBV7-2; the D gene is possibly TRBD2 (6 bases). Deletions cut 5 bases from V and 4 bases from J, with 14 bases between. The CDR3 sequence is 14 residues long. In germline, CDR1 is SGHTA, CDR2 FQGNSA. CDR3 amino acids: CASSAQMRGETQYF. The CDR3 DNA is TGTGCCAGCAGCGCCCAGATGCGGGGAGAGACCCAGTACTTC.

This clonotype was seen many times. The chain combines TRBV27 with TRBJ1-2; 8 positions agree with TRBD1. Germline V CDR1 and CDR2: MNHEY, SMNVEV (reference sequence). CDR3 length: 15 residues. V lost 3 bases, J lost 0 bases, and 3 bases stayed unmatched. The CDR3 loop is CASSLGTGPNYGYTF. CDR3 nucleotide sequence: TGTGCCAGCAGTTTGGGGACAGGACCTAACTATGGCTACACCTTC.

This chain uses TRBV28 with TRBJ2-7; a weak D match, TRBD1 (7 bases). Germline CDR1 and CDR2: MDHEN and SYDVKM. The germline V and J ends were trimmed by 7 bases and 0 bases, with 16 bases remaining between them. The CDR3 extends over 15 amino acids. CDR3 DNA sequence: TGTGCCAGCACCAGGGCAGGGGGAGGCTCCTACGAGCAGTACTTC. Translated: CASTRAGGGSYEQYF.

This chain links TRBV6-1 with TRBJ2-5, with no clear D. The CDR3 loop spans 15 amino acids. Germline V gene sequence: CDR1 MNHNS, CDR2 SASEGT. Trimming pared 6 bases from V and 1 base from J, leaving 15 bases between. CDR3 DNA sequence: TGTGCCAGCAGAAGGAAGGGTCTGGGCCAAGAGACCCAGTACTTC. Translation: CASRRKGLGQETQYF.

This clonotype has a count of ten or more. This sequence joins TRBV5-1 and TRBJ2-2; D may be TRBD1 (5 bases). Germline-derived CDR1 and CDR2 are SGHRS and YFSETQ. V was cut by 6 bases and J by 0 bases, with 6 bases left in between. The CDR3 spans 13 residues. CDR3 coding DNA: TGCGCCAGCACAGGGACGAACACCGGGGAGCTGTTTTTT. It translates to CASTGTNTGELFF.

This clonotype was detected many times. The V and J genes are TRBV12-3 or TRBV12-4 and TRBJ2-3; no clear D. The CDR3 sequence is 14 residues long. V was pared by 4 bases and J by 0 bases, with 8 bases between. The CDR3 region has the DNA TGTGCCAGCAGTTCCTCTAGGAGCACAGATACGCAGTATTTT. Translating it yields CASSSSRSTDTQYF.

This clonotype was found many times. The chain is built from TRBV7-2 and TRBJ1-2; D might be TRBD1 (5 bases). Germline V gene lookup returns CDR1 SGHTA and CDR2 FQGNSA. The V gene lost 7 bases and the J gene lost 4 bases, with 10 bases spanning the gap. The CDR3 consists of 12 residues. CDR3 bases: TGTGCCAGCACCACAGGAGCCTATGGCTACACCTTC. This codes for CASTTGAYGYTF.

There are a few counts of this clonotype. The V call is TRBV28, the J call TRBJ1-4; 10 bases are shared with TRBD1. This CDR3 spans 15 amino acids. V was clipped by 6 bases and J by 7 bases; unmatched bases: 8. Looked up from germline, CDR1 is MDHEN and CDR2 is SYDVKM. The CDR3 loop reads CASRSTGTGVEKLFF. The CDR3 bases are TGTGCCAGCAGATCAACCGGGACAGGGGTTGAAAAACTGTTTTTT.

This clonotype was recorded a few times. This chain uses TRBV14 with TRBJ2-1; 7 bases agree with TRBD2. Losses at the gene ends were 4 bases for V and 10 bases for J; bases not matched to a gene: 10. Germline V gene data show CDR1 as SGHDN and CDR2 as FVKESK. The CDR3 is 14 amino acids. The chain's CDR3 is CASSRRGVGYEQFF. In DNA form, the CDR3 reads TGTGCCAGCAGCCGACGGGGGGTGGGGTACGAGCAGTTCTTC.

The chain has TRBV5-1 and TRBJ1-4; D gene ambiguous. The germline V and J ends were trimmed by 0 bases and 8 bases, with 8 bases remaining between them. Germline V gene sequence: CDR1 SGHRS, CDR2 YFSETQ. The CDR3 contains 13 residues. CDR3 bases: TGCGCCAGCAGCTTGGGGGTGTCGGAAAAACTGTTTTTT. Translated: CASSLGVSEKLFF.

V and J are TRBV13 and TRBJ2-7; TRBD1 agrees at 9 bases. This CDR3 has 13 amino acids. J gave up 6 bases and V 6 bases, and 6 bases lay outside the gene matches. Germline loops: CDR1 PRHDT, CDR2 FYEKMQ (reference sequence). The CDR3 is CASRLGTGSEQYF. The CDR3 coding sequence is TGTGCCAGCAGACTAGGGACAGGGAGCGAGCAGTACTTC.

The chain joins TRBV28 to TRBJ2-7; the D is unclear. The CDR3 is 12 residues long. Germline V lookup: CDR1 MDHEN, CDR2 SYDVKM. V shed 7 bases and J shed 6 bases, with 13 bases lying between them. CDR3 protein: CASTQVSAEQYF. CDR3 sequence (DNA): TGTGCCAGCACTCAAGTGAGTGCCGAGCAGTACTTC.

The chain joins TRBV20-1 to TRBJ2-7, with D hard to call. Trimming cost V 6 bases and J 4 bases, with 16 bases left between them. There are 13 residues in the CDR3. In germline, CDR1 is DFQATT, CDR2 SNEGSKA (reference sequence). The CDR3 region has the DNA TGCAGTGCCCGGAGCACCTTGACTTACGAGCAGTACTTC. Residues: CSARSTLTYEQYF.

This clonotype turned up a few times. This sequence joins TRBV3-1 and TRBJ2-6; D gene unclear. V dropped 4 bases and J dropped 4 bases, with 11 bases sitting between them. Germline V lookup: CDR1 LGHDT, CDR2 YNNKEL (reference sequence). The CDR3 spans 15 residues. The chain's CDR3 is CASSPTRSGANVLTF. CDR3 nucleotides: TGTGCCAGCAGCCCTACTCGGTCCGGGGCCAACGTCCTGACTTTC.

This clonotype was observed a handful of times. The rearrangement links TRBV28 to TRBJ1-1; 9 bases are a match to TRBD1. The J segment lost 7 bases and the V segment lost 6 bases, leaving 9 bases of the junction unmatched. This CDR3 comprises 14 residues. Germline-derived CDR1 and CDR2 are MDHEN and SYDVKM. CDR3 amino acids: CASREQGARLEAFF. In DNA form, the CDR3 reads TGTGCCAGCAGAGAACAGGGGGCGCGACTTGAAGCTTTCTTT.

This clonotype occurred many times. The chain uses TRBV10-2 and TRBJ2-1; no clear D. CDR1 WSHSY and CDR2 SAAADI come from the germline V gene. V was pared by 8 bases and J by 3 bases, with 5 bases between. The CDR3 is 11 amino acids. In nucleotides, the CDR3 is TGCGCCAGCGGAAACTACAATGAGCAGTTCTTC. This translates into CASGNYNEQFF.

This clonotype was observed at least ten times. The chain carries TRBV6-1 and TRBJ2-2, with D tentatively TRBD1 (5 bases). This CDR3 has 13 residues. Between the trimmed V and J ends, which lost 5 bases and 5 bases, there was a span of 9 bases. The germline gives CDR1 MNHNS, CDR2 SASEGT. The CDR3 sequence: CASSTQATGELFF. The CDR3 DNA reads TGTGCCAGCAGTACACAGGCTACCGGGGAGCTGTTTTTT.